This T cell receptor beta chain was identified during a study of blood T cell repertoires in COVID-19. Some clones are missing from TCRdb's copy, which holds only in-frame ones; the method was immunoSEQ multiplex PCR. There are some 50,000 clones in the sample; roughly nine tenths occur only once, and approximately 6.2% lies in the top ten. Looked up from germline, CDR1 is SGDLS and CDR2 is YYNGEE. V lost 4 bases, J lost 1 base, and 13 bases stayed unmatched. The CDR3 covers 17 residues. Material: peripheral blood. The J gene is TRBJ2-7, the V gene TRBV9; 8 nucleotides agree with TRBD1. This clonotype was sampled from a man aged 35-49 years with acute or convalescent COVID-19. In DNA form, the CDR3 reads TGTGCCAGCAGCCCTACACTCCTCGACAGGGGTTCCTACGAGCAGTACTTC. It is translated as CASSPTLLDRGSYEQYF. Variable domain in full (rest from reference TRBV9 and TRBJ2-7): DSGVTQTPKHLITATGQRVTLRCSPRSGDLSVYWYQQSLDQGLQFLIQYYNGEERAKGNILERFSAQQFPDLHSELNLSSLELGDSALYFCASSPTLLDRGSYEQYFGPGTRLTVT.